These 3 T cell receptor beta chains originate from one sample sequenced in a study of CD8+CD57+ T cells in acquired aplastic anemia. CDR3 and TCR beta VDJ profiling relied on genomic DNA as the template. TCRdb redid the calling of the reads with MiXCR, one entry per CDR3 protein. The sample records 150,000 to 200,000 distinct CDR3 sequences, over 60% being singletons. The specimen was sorted CD4+, CD8+, or CD8+CD57+ T cells (not recorded which) from PBMCs. The receptors come from a human donor with severe aplastic anemia or a healthy control (not recorded which).

This clonotype appeared once. V usage is TRBV9 and J usage is TRBJ2-5; D call uncertain. This CDR3 has 15 residues. Germline values: CDR1 SGDLS, CDR2 YYNGEE. V lost 0 bases and J 3 bases, leaving 12 bases between the germline ends. In DNA, the CDR3 is TGTGCCAGCAGCGTAGGTCCGGGTCAGGAAGAGACCCAGTACTTC. Encoded protein: CASSVGPGQEETQYF.

This chain connects TRBV5-6 to TRBJ2-7, with D tentatively TRBD1 or TRBD2 (5 bases each). Germline V gene sequence: CDR1 SGHDT, CDR2 YYEEEE. Trimming left V 2 bases short and J 2 bases short, with 8 bases between. The CDR3 covers 13 residues. This chain's CDR3 is CASSFGDPYEQYF. The CDR3 DNA follows: TGTGCCAGCAGCTTCGGGGACCCCTACGAGCAGTACTTC.

Note on this clonotype: Compared with germline, one end of the junction differs, possibly owing to a read error. The chain has TRBV7-7 and TRBJ2-5; D uncertain. Germline V gene sequence: CDR1 SSHAT, CDR2 FNYEAQ (reference sequence). The CDR3 extends over 14 amino acids. For the CDR3, the DNA is TGTGCTAGCAGCTTAGACTCCCCCCAAGAGACCCAGTACTTC. Encoded protein: CASSLDSPQETQYF.